The clone carrying this TCR beta chain was found a few times. At one end, the junction sequence differs from germline, possibly due to a read error. The data stem from a study of blood T cells in healthy people across ages. With a J-beta primer mix and a sample-barcoded 5' primer, a second PCR ran about 7 to 12 cycles. TCRdb re-called the 5' RACE reads through MiXCR, storing one row per CDR3 protein. The table records 600,000 to 850,000 distinct CDR3 sequences, 20% to 30% of them present only once. CDR1 MNHEY and CDR2 SVGAGI come from the germline V gene. This CDR3 has 14 amino acids. This sample was also put to use in a study of T cells of mothers and their children.

The receptor was isolated from a boy aged 5 to 17 in good health. This chain uses TRBV6-5 with TRBJ1-1; D unclear. The sample consisted of blood. The CDR3 nucleotides are TGTGCCAGCAGCTACTCGAATGGGAACACTGAAGCTTTCTTT. Protein: CASSYSNGNTEAFF.